This T cell receptor beta chain was sequenced during a study of cytomegalovirus exposure and HLA in healthy donors (dated by TCRdb to the late 2010s). Turning to the overall study: An earlier analysis of more than 550 of the donors reported over 250 Gb of sequence data and around 100 million unique TCR beta sequences obtained from approximately 180 million T cells. Approximately 300 gigabases of sequencing data and about 92 million unique TCR sequences made up an early release that covered 640 HLA-typed donors. The genetic ancestry cluster associated with self-reported Caucasian donors included roughly 84% of the roughly 390 genotyped donors. The study aimed to test whether signatures of past pathogen exposure could be identified by cataloging public T cell receptors. The study profiled the T cell repertoires of hundreds of subjects by immunosequencing and related them to cytomegalovirus serostatus. Besides the first cohort of roughly 700 subjects, a separate validation cohort made up of roughly 130 different subjects was used. High-throughput TCR immunosequencing, statistical association of individual TCRs with disease status, and machine learning were combined to predict cytomegalovirus infection status. To study patterns of TCR occurrence, a later analysis re-analyzed previously published TCR beta repertoires from 666 donors and added high-resolution HLA genotyping. The later analysis used no new phenotypic data to find candidate immune exposures, relying instead on TCR beta sequences and their occurrence across donors. To decide whether each TCR beta V gene segment behaved as functional or pseudogenic, an earlier analysis of several hundred of the donors relied on high-throughput TCR beta sequencing. Donor age, sex, ethnicity and CMV serostatus were compiled alongside the repertoire data. A later genetic analysis used genome-wide SNP genotypes for about 60% of the roughly 670 donors, treating that subset as a discovery cohort. All discovery cohort repertoires had been generated using a single sequencing platform. Class I and class II HLA loci were covered by the typing at four-digit resolution. Typing coverage differed by locus: A, B, C, DRB1 and DQB1 were typed in about 629-630 donors, DQA1 in around 500, DPA1 in approximately 600, and DPB1 in about 450. Several DR-DQ haplotypes were treated as single units for association and clustering because of strong linkage in the cohort. Across some 400 genotyped donors of the cohort, an average of roughly 250,000 unique TCR beta nucleotide sequences per donor were sequenced, and 15% to 20% of those sequences were non-productive.

The cohort was made up of 650 to 700 healthy bone marrow donors. At the time of sampling, all cohort members were nominally healthy, though unrecorded immune exposures were likely present. The donor was CMV seronegative and was included in the group of approximately 350 seronegative cohort members. Each donor provided a peripheral blood sample, and peripheral blood mononuclear cells were used for TCR beta sequencing. The Qiagen DNeasy Blood Extraction Kit was used to extract genomic DNA from the blood cell samples. Sequences ENHRY (CDR1) and SYGVKD (CDR2) are obtained from the germline V gene. The CDR3 measures 13 amino acids from cysteine to phenylalanine. CDR3 DNA is the only sequence kept; it has 39 bases, read in frame from the first base. Trimming accounts for 11 bases at V and 7 bases at J, while the number of junction bases matched to no gene is 10. The paper's findings and limits, for the study overall: Most TCR sequences were observed very rarely across donors, whereas some public TCRs were present in many individuals. A further reported finding was that TCR beta sequences accurately predicted the HLA-A and HLA-B alleles for most subjects in the first cohort. A group of highly shared sequence variants was considered likely to be a technical artifact of the sequencing pipeline. Most CMV-associated TCR beta chains appeared to be HLA-restricted in a later analysis, and the HLA associations seemed to be driven largely by CMV exposure. CMV serostatus was the only immune exposure information available for the cohort. Correlated functional status among segregating V segments might be attributable to linkage disequilibrium, but an unknown experimental factor could not be ruled out. In a later analysis, HLA-associated TCR beta chains were found to be more clonally expanded and to have lower generation probabilities than equally common non-associated chains. Because HLA typing was unavailable for some donors at each locus, only the typed subset was used in association tests. V-gene and J-gene trimming of TCR beta chains was associated with a missense DCLRE1C variant in a later genetic analysis, and the association was replicated in an independent cohort. In this cohort, only TCR beta chains were sequenced, and detectable features were limited by the absence of alpha or paired-chain data. Because counts were too low, 15 to 20 rarely observed V segments, including chromosome 9 orphons, were excluded from the earlier analysis of several hundred of the donors. The classifier was reported to diagnose cytomegalovirus status with high specificity and sensitivity in both the original cohort and the validation cohort. The study gave a list of under 200 TCR beta chains associated with cytomegalovirus. In an earlier analysis of around 600 of the donors, most TCR beta V segments appeared in productive rearrangements about 87% or about 30% of the time, broadly matching IMGT annotations. According to the authors, the approach could potentially be generalized to other disease states and immunological phenotypes. In a later genetic analysis, fewer N-insertions in productive TCRs were reported among donors in an Asian-associated ancestry cluster than the roughly 700-donor mean. Strong co-occurrence of HLA alleles, especially DR and DQ, made assigning TCR associations to individual alleles difficult. According to a later analysis, TCR association rates differed among HLA loci, with DRB1 alleles showing the most associated TCRs and HLA-C alleles showing the fewest. In a later analysis, several top co-occurrence clusters were reported to appear linked to parvovirus B19, influenza, CMV and Epstein-Barr virus. In vitro tests confirmed that a few of the cytomegalovirus-associated TCR beta chains recognize cytomegalovirus antigens. Specific HLA alleles were associated with 16,951 TCR beta sequences at a false discovery rate of 0.05 in a later analysis. Because the 87-base-pair reads could not distinguish some IMGT-functional V segments, including TRBV6-2 and TRBV6-3, those segments were excluded. Roughly uniform sequencing depth across donors was assumed in presence/absence analyses, although this assumption may not hold.

Libraries were prepared through the immunoSEQ multiplex PCR assay. The multiplex PCR relied on a mix of 60 forward primers for TCR Vbeta segments and 13 reverse primers for TCR Jbeta segments. A multiplex PCR assay on genomic DNA amplified the CDR3 region of rearranged TCR beta genes. The amplified TCR beta libraries were sequenced on the Illumina HiSeq System as 87-base-pair reads. Per the original workflow: A later analysis counted about 76 million unique TCR beta chains across the 640 or so repertoires, and 10 million to 12 million of these chains were shared by at least two donors. Raw reads were error-corrected and collapsed into unique sequences with a nearest-neighbor algorithm that merged closely related sequences to remove PCR and sequencing errors. Alignment of CDR3 sequences to IMGT reference sequences was used to assign V, D and J gene segments. For a sequence to be retained, a match of at least six nucleotides was required to both a V gene segment and a J gene segment. A rearrangement was called productive if the CDR3 had no stop codons and remained in frame with V and J, and every other rearrangement was called non-productive. CDR3 was defined according to IMGT convention as the region running from the second conserved V-encoded cysteine to the conserved J-encoded phenylalanine. Sequences without an unambiguous match to a single V gene segment were excluded from the earlier analysis of 587 of the donors. An earlier analysis of approximately 590 of the donors called V segments functional above 56.7% productive rearrangements and segregating when the between-donor standard deviation exceeded 5%. A statistical classification framework was developed to diagnose cytomegalovirus status using the catalog of TCR beta chain sequences. In a later analysis, V and J genes were assigned by comparing TCR nucleotide sequences against IMGT/GENE-DB human TR gene sequences. A later analysis assigned CDR3 sequences and most-parsimonious VDJ recombination scenarios with the TCRdist pipeline. In a later analysis, each TCR beta chain was defined by its CDR3 amino acid sequence together with its V-gene family, and reads without a unique V-gene family were excluded. As a way to deal with suspected cross-contamination and a sequencing artifact, a later analysis dropped hundreds of nucleotide sequences that were highly shared and had low generation probability. In a later analysis, a clonal expansion index for each public chain was calculated from normalized within-repertoire ranks of inferred template counts. A later analysis computed generation probabilities with a VDJ recombination model fitted to out-of-frame rearrangements, and checked the results against IGoR. In a later analysis, TCR-TCR, TCR-HLA and TCR-CMV co-occurrence was scored with hypergeometric tests, and a repertoire-size bias correction was applied to TCR pairs. False discovery rates were estimated in a later analysis by permuting HLA or CMV assignments 20 times. In a later analysis, co-occurring TCRs were grouped using DBSCAN, with TCRdist sequence similarity added in when clustering inside HLA-allele-positive subsets. Co-occurrence clustering excluded repertoires with fewer than 30,000 or more than 120,000 public chains, plus five with anomalous nucleotide sharing. The source is immuneACCESS, and TCRdb retained only in-frame sequences with V and J called. Part of the clones is not carried over; for the studies checked, unresolved V genes explain less than half of this, and the remainder is unexplained. That table furnishes V, J and clone size, whereas the DNA furnished D and trimming. This sample is represented by some 150,000 clones; about four fifths of them were singletons. Together, the top ten hold 1.3% of the sample.

Comment on this clone: Its antigen remains unidentified. Base qualities are not at hand, and no much larger clone is one base apart.

The source material was PBMCs. Here the chain combines TRBV10-3 and TRBJ1-2, with 10 bases aligning to TRBD1. The sequence derives from a woman in her thirties or forties in good health and CMV-seronegative. CDR3 reads: CASRDRGSLGYTF. The DNA sequence reads TGTGCCTCAAGGGACAGGGGCTCACTTGGCTACACCTTC.